This entry features one TCR beta chain sequence. No antigen is known for it. This sample was taken from a study of beta chain features in type 1 diabetes. Study-wide context: Age and gender were similar between patients and healthy donors, as were cell yields. All samples together contributed about 100,000,000 sorted cells for examination. Study results and caveats: Shorter TCRB CDR3s, moderately but significantly so, marked every one of the four CD4+ subsets in Type 1 diabetes patients.

CD4+ cells of the naive, central memory, regulatory and stem cell-like memory types were sorted via CD45RO/CCR7/CD25/CD127/CD95/CD27. The CDR3 totals 15 residues. CDR1 is MGHRA, CDR2 YSYEKL, per germline. V was trimmed by 1 base and J by 1 base, leaving 7 bases between them. The authors reverse transcribed all of the isolated RNA, so sequencing captured expressed TCRB transcripts. Some 3.6 million reads on average were seen across naive, central memory and regulatory T cell samples. The data were produced by immunoSEQ multiplex PCR, yet TCRdb's version contains in-frame clones alone and is incomplete. The sample consists of some 290,000 clones, 24% of them appearing once.

The chain joins TRBV4-1 to TRBJ1-4; no firm D call. Sequenced sample: naive CD4+ T cells from blood. The source is a woman aged 25 to 39 with type 1 diabetes. Here the CDR3 reads CASSQGSGTNEKLFF. In DNA form, the CDR3 reads TGCGCCAGCAGCCAAGGATCGGGAACTAATGAAAAACTGTTTTTT.